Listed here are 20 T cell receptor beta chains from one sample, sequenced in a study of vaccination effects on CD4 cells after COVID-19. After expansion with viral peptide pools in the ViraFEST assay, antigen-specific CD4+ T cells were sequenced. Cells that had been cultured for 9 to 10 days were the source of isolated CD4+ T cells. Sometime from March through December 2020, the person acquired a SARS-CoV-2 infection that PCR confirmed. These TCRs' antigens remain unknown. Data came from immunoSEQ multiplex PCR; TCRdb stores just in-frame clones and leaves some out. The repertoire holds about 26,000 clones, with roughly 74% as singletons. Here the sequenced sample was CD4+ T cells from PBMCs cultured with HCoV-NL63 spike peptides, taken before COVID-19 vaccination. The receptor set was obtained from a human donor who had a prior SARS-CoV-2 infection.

CDR3 DNA sequence: TGTGCCAGTACTCGGGAAATCAATCAGCCCCAGCATTTT. Amino acids: CASTREINQPQHF. The chain carries TRBV19 and TRBJ1-5; D not certain. CDR1 is LNHDA and CDR2 is SQIVND in the germline V gene (reference sequence). V lost 7 bases and J 3 bases, leaving 10 bases between the germline ends. This CDR3 has 13 residues.

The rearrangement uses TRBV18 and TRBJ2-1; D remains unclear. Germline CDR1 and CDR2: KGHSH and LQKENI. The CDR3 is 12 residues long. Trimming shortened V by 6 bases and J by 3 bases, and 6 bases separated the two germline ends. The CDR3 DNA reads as TGTGCCAGCTCCCTGGACTACAATGAGCAGTTCTTC. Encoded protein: CASSLDYNEQFF.

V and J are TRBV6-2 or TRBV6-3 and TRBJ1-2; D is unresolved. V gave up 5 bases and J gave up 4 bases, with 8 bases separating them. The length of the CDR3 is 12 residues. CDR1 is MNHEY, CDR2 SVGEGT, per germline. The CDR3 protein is CASSGSFYGYTF. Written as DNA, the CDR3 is TGTGCCAGCAGTGGCAGCTTCTATGGCTACACCTTC.

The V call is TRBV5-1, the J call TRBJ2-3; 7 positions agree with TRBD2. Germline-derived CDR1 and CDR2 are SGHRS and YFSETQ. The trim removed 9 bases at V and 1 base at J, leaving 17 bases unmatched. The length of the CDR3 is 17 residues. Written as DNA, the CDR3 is TGCGCCACCAGGGAGGGAACGAGCCATCCGGGCACAGATACGCAGTATTTT. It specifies CATREGTSHPGTDTQYF.

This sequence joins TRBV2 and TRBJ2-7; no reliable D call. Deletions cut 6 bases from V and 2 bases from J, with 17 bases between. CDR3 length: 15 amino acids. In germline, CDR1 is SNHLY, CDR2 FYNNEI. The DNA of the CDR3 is TGTGCCAGCAGGGACCCTATCATGGCCGCCTACGAGCAGTACTTC. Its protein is CASRDPIMAAYEQYF.

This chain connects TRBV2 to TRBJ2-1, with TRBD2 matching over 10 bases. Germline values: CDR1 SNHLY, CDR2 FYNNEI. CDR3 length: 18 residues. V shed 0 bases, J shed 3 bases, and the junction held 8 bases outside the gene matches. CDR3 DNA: TGTGCCAGCAGTGAAGCGCTTAGGCTAGCGGGGGACTACAATGAGCAGTTCTTC. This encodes CASSEALRLAGDYNEQFF.

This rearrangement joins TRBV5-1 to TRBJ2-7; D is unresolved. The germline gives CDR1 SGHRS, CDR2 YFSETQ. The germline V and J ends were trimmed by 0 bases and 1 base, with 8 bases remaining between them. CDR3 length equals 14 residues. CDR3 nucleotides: TGCGCCAGCAGCTTGGGTCATGGGTCCTACGAGCAGTACTTC. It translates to CASSLGHGSYEQYF. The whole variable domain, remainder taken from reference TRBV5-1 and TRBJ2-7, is KAGVTQTPRYLIKTRGQQVTLSCSPISGHRSVSWYQQTPGQGLQFLFEYFSETQRNKGNFPGRFSGRQFSNSRSEMNVSTLELGDSALYLCASSLGHGSYEQYFGPGTRLTVT.

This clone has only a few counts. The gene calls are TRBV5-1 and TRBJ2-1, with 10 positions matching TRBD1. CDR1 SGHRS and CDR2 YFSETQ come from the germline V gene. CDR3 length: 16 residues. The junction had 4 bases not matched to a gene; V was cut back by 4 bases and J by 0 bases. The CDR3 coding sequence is TGCGCCAGCAGCGCGCGGACAGGGGGCTCCTACAATGAGCAGTTCTTC. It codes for CASSARTGGSYNEQFF.

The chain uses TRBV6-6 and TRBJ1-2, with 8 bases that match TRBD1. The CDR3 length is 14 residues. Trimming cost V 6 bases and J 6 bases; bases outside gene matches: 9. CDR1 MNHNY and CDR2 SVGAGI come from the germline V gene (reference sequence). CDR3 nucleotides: TGTGCCAGCAGATTACCGGGACAGGTTCATGGCTACACCTTC. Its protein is CASRLPGQVHGYTF.

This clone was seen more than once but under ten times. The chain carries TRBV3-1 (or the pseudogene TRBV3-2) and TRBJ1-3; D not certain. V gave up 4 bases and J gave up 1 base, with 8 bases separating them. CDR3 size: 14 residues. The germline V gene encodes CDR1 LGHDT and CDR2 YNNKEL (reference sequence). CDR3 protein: CASSPRESGNTIYF. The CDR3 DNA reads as TGTGCCAGCAGCCCGAGGGAGTCTGGAAACACCATATATTTT.

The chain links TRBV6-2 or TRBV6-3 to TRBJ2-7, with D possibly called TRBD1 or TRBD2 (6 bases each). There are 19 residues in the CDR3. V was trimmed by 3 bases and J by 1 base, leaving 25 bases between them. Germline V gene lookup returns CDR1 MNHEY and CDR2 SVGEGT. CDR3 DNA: TGTGCCAGCAGTTATATTACCTCGTTTCGGGGGCGCCCTTCCTACGAGCAGTACTTC. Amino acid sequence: CASSYITSFRGRPSYEQYF.

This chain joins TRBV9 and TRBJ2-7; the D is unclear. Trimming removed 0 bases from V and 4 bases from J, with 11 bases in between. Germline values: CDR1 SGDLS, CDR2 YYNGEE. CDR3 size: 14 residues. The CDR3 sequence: CASSVGNNIYEQYF. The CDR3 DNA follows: TGTGCCAGCAGCGTAGGAAACAATATTTACGAGCAGTACTTC.

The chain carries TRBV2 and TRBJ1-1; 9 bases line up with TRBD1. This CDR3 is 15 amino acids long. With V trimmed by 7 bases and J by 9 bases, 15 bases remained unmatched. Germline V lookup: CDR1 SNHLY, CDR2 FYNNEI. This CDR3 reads CASNRETGGARKAFF. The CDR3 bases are TGTGCCAGCAACCGCGAGACAGGGGGGGCTAGAAAAGCTTTCTTT.

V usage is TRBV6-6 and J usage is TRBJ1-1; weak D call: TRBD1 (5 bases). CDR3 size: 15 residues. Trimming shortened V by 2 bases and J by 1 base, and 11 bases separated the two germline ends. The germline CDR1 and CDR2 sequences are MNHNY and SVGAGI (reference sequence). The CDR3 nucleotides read TGTGCCAGCAGTTACGGGGGACGGCCGAACACTGAAGCTTTCTTT. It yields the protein CASSYGGRPNTEAFF.

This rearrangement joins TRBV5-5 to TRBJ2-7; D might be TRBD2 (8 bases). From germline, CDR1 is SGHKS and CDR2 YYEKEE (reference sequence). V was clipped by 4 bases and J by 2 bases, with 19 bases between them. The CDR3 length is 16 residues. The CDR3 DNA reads TGTGCCAGCAGCGCGGGGGGAAGACAGGGACCCTACGAGCAGTACTTC. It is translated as CASSAGGRQGPYEQYF.

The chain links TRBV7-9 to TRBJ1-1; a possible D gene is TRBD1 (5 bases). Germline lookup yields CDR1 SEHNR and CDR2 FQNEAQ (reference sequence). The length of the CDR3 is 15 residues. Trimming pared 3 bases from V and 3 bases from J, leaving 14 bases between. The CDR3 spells CASSFVSGGDTEAFF. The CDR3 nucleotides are TGTGCCAGCAGCTTCGTTTCGGGAGGGGACACTGAAGCTTTCTTT.

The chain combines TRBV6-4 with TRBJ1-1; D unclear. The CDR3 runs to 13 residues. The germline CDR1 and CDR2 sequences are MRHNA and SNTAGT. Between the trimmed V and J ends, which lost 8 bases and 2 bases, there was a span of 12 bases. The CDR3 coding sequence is TGTGCCAGCGCCGCACAAACAAACACTGAAGCTTTCTTT. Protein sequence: CASAAQTNTEAFF.

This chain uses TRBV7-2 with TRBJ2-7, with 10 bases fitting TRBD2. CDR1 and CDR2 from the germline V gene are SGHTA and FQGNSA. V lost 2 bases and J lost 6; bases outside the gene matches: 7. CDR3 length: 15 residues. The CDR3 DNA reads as TGTGCCAGCAGCTTATTCGGTCTAGCGGGGGTCGAGCAGTACTTC. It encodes CASSLFGLAGVEQYF.

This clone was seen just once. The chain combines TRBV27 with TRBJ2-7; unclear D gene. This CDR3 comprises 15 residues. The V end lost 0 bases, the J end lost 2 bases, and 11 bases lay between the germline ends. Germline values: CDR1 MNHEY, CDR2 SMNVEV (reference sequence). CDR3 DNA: TGTGCCAGCAGTTTATCCGGGCCCCTGACCTACGAGCAGTACTTC. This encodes CASSLSGPLTYEQYF.

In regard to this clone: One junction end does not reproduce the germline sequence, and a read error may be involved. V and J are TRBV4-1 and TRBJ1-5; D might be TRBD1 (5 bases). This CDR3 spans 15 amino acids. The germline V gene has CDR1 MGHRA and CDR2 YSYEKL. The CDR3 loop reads CVSSHAGTINQPQHF. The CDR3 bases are TGCGTCAGCAGCCATGCTGGGACCATTAATCAGCCCCAGCATTTT.